This TCR beta chain was identified in a study of T cell repertoires in cytomegalovirus infection. V was pared by 5 bases and J by 8 bases, with 21 bases between. CDR3 size: 16 residues. The germline V gene has CDR1 MNHNY and CDR2 SVGAGI (reference sequence). Note on this clonotype: What it binds is unknown.

The study's findings and limits: The response measured ex vivo was dominated by TCR beta clonotypes (HLA-C-restricted and CMV-specific).

TCRdb fed the reads into MiXCR, producing one record per CDR3 protein. The table includes about 700,000 distinct CDR3 sequences, about 33% detected once. This TCR came from a human donor in good health (CMV status not recorded). Some clones in this sample may be carry-over from other donors' samples. The chain joins TRBV6-6 to TRBJ1-4; D possibly corresponds to TRBD1 (6 bases). Sequencing was performed on cultured PBMCs, taken from culture after CMV antigen stimulation. Here the CDR3 reads CASSPVEAGAGEKLFF. In DNA form, the CDR3 reads TGTGCCAGCAGTCCGGTCGAAGCAGGGGCGGGGGAAAAACTGTTTTTT.